These 3 T cell receptor beta chains were all obtained from the same sample, sequenced in a study of T cells in Graves' hyperthyroidism and ophthalmopathy. TCR beta CDR3 regions were amplified from RNA. The primer set for the first-round RT-PCR of the TCR CDR3 was HTBI. One entry per CDR3 protein results from TCRdb running MiXCR on the multiplex PCR reads. The sample has roughly 110,000 distinct CDR3 sequences, 16% seen once. The sequenced sample consisted of blood. The origin of the receptors is a woman in her 50s with Graves' hyperthyroidism.

The table lists this clonotype with many counts. The rearrangement links TRBV6-1 to TRBJ2-7; the match to TRBD1 covers 8 bases. The CDR3 is 14 residues long. Per the germline V gene, CDR1 is MNHNS and CDR2 is SASEGT. The J segment lost 4 bases and the V segment lost 6 bases, leaving 8 bases of the junction unmatched. The DNA of the CDR3 is TGTGCCAGCAGGAACGACAGGGGACGATACGAGCAGTACGTC. It is translated as CASRNDRGRYEQYV.

The chain links TRBV6-5 to TRBJ2-3, with a weak D call TRBD2 (7 bases). The germline CDR1 and CDR2 sequences are MNHEY and SVGAGI. Trimming took 2 bases from V and 2 from J, leaving 14 bases between them. The CDR3 is 16 amino acids. The CDR3 region has the DNA TGTGCCAGCAGTTACCAGGGGAGGGCTTACACAGATACGCAGTATTTT. Translation: CASSYQGRAYTDTQYF.

In its sample, this clonotype was seen many times. This chain connects TRBV7-9 to TRBJ2-6; D gene ambiguous. The CDR3 extends over 14 amino acids. Germline V gives CDR1 SEHNR, CDR2 FQNEAQ (reference sequence). V shed 5 bases and J shed 2 bases, with 7 bases lying between them. CDR3 region: CASSPPTGANVLTF. DNA for the CDR3: TGTGCCAGCAGCCCTCCTACTGGGGCCAACGTCCTGACTTTC.